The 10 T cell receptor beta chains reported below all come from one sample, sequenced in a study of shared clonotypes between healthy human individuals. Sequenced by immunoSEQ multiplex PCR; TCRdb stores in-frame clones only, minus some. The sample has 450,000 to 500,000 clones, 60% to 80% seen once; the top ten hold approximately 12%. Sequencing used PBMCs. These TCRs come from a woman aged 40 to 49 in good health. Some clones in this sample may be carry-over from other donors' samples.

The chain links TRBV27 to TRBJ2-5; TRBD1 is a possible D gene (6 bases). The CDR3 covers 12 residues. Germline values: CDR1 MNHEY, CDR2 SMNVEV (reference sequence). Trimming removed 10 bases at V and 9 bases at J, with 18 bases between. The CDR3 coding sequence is TGTGCCATCCCAACAGGGCCCTCGGCCCAGTACTTC. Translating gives CAIPTGPSAQYF.

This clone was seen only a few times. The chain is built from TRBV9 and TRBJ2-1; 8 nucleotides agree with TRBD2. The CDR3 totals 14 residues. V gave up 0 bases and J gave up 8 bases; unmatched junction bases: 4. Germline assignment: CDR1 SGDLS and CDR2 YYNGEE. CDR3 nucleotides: TGTGCCAGCAGCGTAGCATCCGGGGGGGATGAGCAGTTCTTC. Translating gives CASSVASGGDEQFF.

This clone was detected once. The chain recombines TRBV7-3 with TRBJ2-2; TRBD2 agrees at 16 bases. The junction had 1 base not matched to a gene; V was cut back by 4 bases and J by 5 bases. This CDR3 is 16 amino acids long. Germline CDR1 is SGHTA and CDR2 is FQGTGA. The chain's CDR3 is CASSSGLAGGTGELFF. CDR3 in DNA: TGTGCCAGCAGCTCGGGACTAGCGGGAGGGACCGGGGAGCTGTTTTTT. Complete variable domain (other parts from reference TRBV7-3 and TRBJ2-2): GAGVSQTPSNKVTEKGKYVELRCDPISGHTALYWYRQSLGQGPEFLIYFQGTGAADDSGLPNDRFFAVRPEGSVSTLKIQRTERGDSAVYLCASSSGLAGGTGELFFGEGSRLTVL.

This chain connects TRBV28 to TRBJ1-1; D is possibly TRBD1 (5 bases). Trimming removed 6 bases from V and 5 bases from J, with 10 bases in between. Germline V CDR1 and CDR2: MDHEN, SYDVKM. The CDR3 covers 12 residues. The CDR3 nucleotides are TGTGCCAGCAGATTCAGGGAAACTGAAGCTTTCTTT. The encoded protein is CASRFRETEAFF.

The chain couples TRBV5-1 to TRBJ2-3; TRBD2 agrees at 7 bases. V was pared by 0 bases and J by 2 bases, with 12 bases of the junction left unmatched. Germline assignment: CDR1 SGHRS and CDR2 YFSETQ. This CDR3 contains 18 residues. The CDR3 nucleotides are TGCGCCAGCAGCTTGGGGGTAATAGTGGGACTAACCACAGATACGCAGTATTTT. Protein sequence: CASSLGVIVGLTTDTQYF.

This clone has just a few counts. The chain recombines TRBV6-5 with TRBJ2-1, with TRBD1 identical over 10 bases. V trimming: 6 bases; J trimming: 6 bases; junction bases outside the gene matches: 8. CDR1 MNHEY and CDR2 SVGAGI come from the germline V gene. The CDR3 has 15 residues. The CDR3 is CASRTGQGGFNEQFF. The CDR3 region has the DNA TGTGCCAGCAGAACCGGACAGGGGGGTTTCAATGAGCAGTTCTTC.

CDR3 nucleotide sequence: TGTGCCAGCAGCTTAGGGGGCGCCGGGGAGCTGTTTTTT. This codes for CASSLGGAGELFF. This rearrangement joins TRBV7-9 to TRBJ2-2; perhaps TRBD1 as D (5 bases). The germline CDR1 and CDR2 sequences are SEHNR and FQNEAQ (reference sequence). V dropped 1 base and J dropped 6 bases, with 6 bases sitting between them. The CDR3 covers 13 residues. The full variable domain, its missing parts supplied by reference TRBV7-9 and TRBJ2-2, is DTGVSQNPRHKITKRGQNVTFRCDPISEHNRLYWYRQTLGQGPEFLTYFQNEAQLEKSRLLSDRFSAERPKGSFSTLEIQRTEQGDSAMYLCASSLGGAGELFFGEGSRLTVL.

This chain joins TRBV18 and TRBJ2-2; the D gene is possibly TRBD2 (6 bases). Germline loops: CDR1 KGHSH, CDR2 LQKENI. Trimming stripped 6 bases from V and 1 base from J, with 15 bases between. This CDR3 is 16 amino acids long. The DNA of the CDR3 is TGTGCCAGCTCCCCCGAGTTAGCGGAGAACACCGGGGAGCTGTTTTTT. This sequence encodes CASSPELAENTGELFF.

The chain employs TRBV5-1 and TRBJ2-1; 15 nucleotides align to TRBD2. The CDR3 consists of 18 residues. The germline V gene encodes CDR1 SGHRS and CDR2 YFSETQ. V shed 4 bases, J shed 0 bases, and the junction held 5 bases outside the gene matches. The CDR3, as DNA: TGCGCCAGCAGCCCAGGACTAGCGGGAGGGTACTCCTACAATGAGCAGTTCTTC. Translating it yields CASSPGLAGGYSYNEQFF.

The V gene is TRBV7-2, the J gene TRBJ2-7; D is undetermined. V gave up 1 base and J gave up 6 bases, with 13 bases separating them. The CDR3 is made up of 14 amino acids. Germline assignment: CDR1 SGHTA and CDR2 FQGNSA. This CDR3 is CASSLVGMPAEQYF. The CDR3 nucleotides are TGTGCCAGCAGCTTAGTGGGGATGCCGGCCGAGCAGTACTTC.